This T cell receptor beta chain was profiled in a study of T cell responses to AZD1222 COVID-19 vaccine. Findings of the study overall: Clonal diversity was possibly underestimated, and the donors were mostly white British, with more females. At baseline, seropositivity was found in only 5 to 7 AZD1222 recipients. Spike-specific TCR breadth and depth rose after two AZD1222 doses. Repertoires were obtained only post-peak T cell response.

The CDR3 is 15 residues long. The J segment lost 5 bases and the V segment lost 4 bases, leaving 3 bases of the junction unmatched. The germline CDR1 and CDR2 sequences are SNHLY and FYNNEI. Using immunoSEQ multiplex PCR, the repertoire was profiled, and TCRdb retains in-frame clones only, with some absent. Of 95,000 to 150,000 clones listed, around 90% are singletons. To note about this clone: What it binds is not known.

Sequences were derived from peripheral blood, sampled on day 0 of AZD1222 vaccination. The sequence derives from an adult in good health. The chain is built from TRBV2 and TRBJ2-5; 14 nucleotides align to TRBD2. DNA for the CDR3: TGTGCCAGCAGTGGACTAGCGGGGGGGCGGGAGACCCAGTACTTC. It yields the protein CASSGLAGGRETQYF.